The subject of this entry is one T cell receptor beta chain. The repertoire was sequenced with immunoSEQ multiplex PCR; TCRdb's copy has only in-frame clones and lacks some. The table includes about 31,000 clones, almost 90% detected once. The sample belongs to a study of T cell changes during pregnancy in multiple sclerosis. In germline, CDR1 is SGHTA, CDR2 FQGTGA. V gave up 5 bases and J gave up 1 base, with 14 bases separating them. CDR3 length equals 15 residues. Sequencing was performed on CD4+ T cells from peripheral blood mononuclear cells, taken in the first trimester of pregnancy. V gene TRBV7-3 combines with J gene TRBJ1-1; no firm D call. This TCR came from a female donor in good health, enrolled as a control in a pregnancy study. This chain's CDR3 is CASSLNRFGNTEAFF. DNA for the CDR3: TGTGCCAGCAGCCTCAACCGGTTCGGGAACACTGAAGCTTTCTTT.